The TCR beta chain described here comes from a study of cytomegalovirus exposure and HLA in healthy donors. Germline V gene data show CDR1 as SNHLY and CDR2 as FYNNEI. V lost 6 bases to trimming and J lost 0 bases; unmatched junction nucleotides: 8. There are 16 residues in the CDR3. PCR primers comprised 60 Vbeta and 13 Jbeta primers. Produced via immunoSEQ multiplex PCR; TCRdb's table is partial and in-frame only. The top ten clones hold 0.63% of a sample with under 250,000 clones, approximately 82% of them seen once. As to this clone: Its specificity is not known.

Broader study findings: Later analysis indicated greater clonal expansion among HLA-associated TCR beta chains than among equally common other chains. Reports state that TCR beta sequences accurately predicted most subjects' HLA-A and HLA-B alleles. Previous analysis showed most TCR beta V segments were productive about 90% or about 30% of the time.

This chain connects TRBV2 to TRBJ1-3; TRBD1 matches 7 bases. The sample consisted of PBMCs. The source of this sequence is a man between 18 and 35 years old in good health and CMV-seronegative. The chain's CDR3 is CASRSGQAISGNTIYF. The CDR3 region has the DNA TGTGCCAGCAGGAGTGGACAGGCGATCTCTGGAAACACCATATATTTT.